These T cell receptor beta chains were read from a single sample in a study of blood T cells in healthy people across ages. TCRdb re-called the 5' RACE reads through MiXCR, storing one row per CDR3 protein. In the table there are around 870,000 distinct CDR3 sequences, about 28% of which are singletons. Sequencing was performed on blood. The receptors were sampled from a woman over 75 in good health. Each CDR3 is given with its conserved first and last residue. Fields, in order: D gene, CDR3 length, J gene, clone size, V gene, CDR3 protein, CDR3 DNA. D genes are given only for firm matches. Some rows have no size entry. The others give once, few or many, or a class for an expanded clone.

TRBD1 15 TRBJ1-6 many TRBV2 CASSEEDRGFSPLHF TGTGCCAGCAGTGAAGAGGACAGGGGGTTTTCACCCCTCCACTTT
TRBD1 15 TRBJ1-6 NA TRBV12-3/TRBV12-4 CASSYIRGQNSPLHF TGTGCCAGCAGTTATATCAGGGGGCAGAATTCACCCCTCCACTTT
TRBD1 16 TRBJ1-6 many TRBV4-3 CASRHDWTGYNSPLHF TGCGCCAGCAGACACGATTGGACAGGTTATAATTCACCCCTCCACTTT
NA 12 TRBJ2-5 NA TRBV29-1 CSAVRTVETQYF TGCAGCGCTGTACGGACAGTGGAGACCCAGTACTTC
TRBD1 15 TRBJ2-1 many TRBV12-3/TRBV12-4 CASLATGGSYNEQFF TGTGCCAGCTTAGCGACAGGGGGCTCCTACAATGAGCAGTTCTTC
NA 14 TRBJ1-5 few TRBV20-1 CSARAGLYNQPQHF TGCAGTGCTAGAGCGGGACTTTACAATCAGCCCCAGCATTTT
TRBD2 15 TRBJ2-3 many TRBV12-3/TRBV12-4 CASRGLAGSTDTQYF TGTGCCAGCAGAGGACTAGCGGGGAGCACAGATACGCAGTATTTT
NA 14 TRBJ1-4 NA TRBV20-1 CSARDRQVIEKLFF TGCAGTGCTAGAGATAGGCAGGTGATTGAAAAACTGTTTTTT
NA 15 TRBJ1-1 few TRBV20-1 CSARDQSPGNTEAFF TGCAGTGCTAGAGATCAATCGCCGGGGAACACTGAAGCTTTCTTT
NA 15 TRBJ2-7 NA TRBV27 CASRITPGATYEQYF TGTGCCAGCAGAATAACCCCAGGGGCTACCTACGAGCAGTACTTC
NA 12 TRBJ1-2 many TRBV3-1 CASSQVNSGYTF TGTGCCAGCAGCCAAGTTAACAGCGGCTACACCTTC
NA 13 TRBJ2-1 many TRBV7-9 CASSFQAYNEQFF TGTGCCAGCAGCTTTCAGGCTTACAATGAGCAGTTCTTC
NA 14 TRBJ1-2 many TRBV12-3/TRBV12-4 CASSARGRAYGYTF TGTGCCAGCAGTGCCCGGGGTAGGGCCTATGGCTACACCTTC
NA 14 TRBJ2-7 NA TRBV4-1 CASSQGDAYNEQYF TGCGCCAGCAGCCAAGGTGACGCCTACAATGAGCAGTACTTC
NA 16 TRBJ2-5 many TRBV18 CASSPPFISGGETQYF TGTGCCAGCTCACCACCGTTCATCTCAGGAGGGGAGACCCAGTACTTC
TRBD2 18 TRBJ2-3 many TRBV4-2 CASSQDRGLAGGKGTQYF TGTGCCAGCAGCCAAGATAGGGGACTAGCGGGGGGGAAAGGTACGCAGTATTTT
NA 14 TRBJ1-1 few TRBV6-1 CASSPTPDSIEAFF TGTGCCAGCAGTCCTACTCCTGACTCCATTGAAGCTTTCTTT
NA 17 TRBJ2-4 many TRBV4-3 CASSQDYGGLAKNIQYF TGCGCCAGCAGCCAAGATTACGGGGGACTAGCCAAAAACATTCAGTACTTC
NA 16 TRBJ2-2 NA TRBV6-6 CASSSSSWGSRGELFF TGTGCCAGCAGTTCCTCCTCGTGGGGGAGTAGAGGGGAGCTGTTTTTT
TRBD1 13 TRBJ1-1 NA TRBV9 CASSVVETGGAFF TGTGCCAGCAGCGTAGTTGAGACAGGGGGAGCTTTCTTT
TRBD1 15 TRBJ2-7 few TRBV7-8 CASSVGQGAYNEQYF TGTGCCAGCAGCGTGGGACAGGGGGCTTACAATGAGCAGTACTTC
TRBD2 15 TRBJ2-3 many TRBV11-2 CASSLDGGASGGEYF TGTGCCAGCAGCTTAGATGGAGGCGCTAGCGGGGGGGAGTATTTT
TRBD1 16 TRBJ2-7 many TRBV7-9 CASSSAFRTGSHEQYF TGTGCCAGCAGCTCGGCGTTTAGGACAGGGTCCCACGAGCAGTACTTC
NA 15 TRBJ1-2 NA TRBV27 CATTKRSDTRVGYTF TGTGCCACTACAAAACGGTCGGACACCCGTGTTGGCTACACCTTC
NA 14 TRBJ1-3 NA TRBV6-2/TRBV6-3 CASSYTDSGNTIYF TGTGCCAGCAGTTACACCGATTCTGGAAACACCATATATTTT
NA 14 TRBJ2-7 many TRBV6-6 CASRFGPGAYEQYF TGTGCCAGCAGATTCGGACCCGGTGCCTACGAGCAGTACTTC
TRBD1 16 TRBJ1-5 many TRBV7-2 CASSQNPTGPNQPQHF TGTGCCAGCAGCCAAAATCCGACAGGGCCCAATCAGCCCCAGCATTTT
TRBD2 13 TRBJ2-5 NA TRBV20-1 CSAALAGAQTQYF TGCAGCGCTGCACTAGCGGGAGCCCAGACCCAGTACTTC
TRBD2 15 TRBJ2-1 many TRBV12-3/TRBV12-4 CASSIDGGKGNEQFF TGTGCCAGCAGTATAGACGGGGGGAAGGGGAATGAGCAGTTCTTC
TRBD2 14 TRBJ2-5 NA TRBV3-1 CASSQGGGGGTQYF TGTGCCAGCAGCCAAGGCGGGGGGGGAGGGACCCAGTACTTC
NA 12 TRBJ2-7 NA TRBV12-3/TRBV12-4 CATLDKYYEQYF TGTGCCACCTTGGACAAGTACTACGAGCAGTACTTC
NA 13 TRBJ1-2 NA TRBV24-1 CAASRDGLYGYTF TGTGCCGCCAGTCGGGACGGCCTCTATGGCTACACCTTC
TRBD1 16 TRBJ2-4 NA TRBV7-9 CASSQGGQGVQNIQYF TGTGCCAGCAGCCAGGGGGGACAGGGGGTCCAAAACATTCAGTACTTC